The 17 T cell receptor beta chains listed next were all sequenced from one sample in a study of cytomegalovirus exposure and HLA in healthy donors. Vbeta (60) and Jbeta (13) primers were used in the PCR. Libraries were prepared by immunoSEQ multiplex PCR; TCRdb keeps only in-frame clonotypes and omits some of them. The table records approximately 190,000 clones, roughly 80% of them present only once. Sequencing input: PBMCs. These receptors were taken from a woman in her forties or fifties in good health and CMV-seropositive.

J is TRBJ2-1 and V is TRBV4-3; TRBD2 agrees at 8 bases. Germline V gene lookup returns CDR1 LGHNA and CDR2 YSLEER. The CDR3 is 15 residues long. With V trimmed by 2 bases and J by 6 bases, 6 bases remained unmatched. CDR3 amino acids: CASSQSSGLGNEQFF. DNA of the CDR3: TGCGCCAGCAGCCAATCTAGCGGGCTGGGCAATGAGCAGTTCTTC.

The V call is TRBV29-1, the J call TRBJ2-4, with TRBD2 as a possible D gene (5 bases). CDR1 is SQVTM, CDR2 ANQGSEA, per germline. Trimming left V 6 bases short and J 4 bases short, with 10 bases between. The CDR3 length is 12 residues. The CDR3 DNA reads as TGCAGCGTCGAACGGGGAAAAAACATTCAGTACTTC. It codes for CSVERGKNIQYF.

The V gene is TRBV4-1, the J gene TRBJ2-2, with a tentative D call TRBD2 (6 bases). V was cut by 4 bases and J by 5 bases, with 23 bases left in between. The germline V gene encodes CDR1 MGHRA and CDR2 YSYEKL. This CDR3 region has 18 residues. CDR3 DNA: TGCGCCAGCAGCCCCTTTGGCCAAGGTGGCCGGGGGACCGGGGAGCTGTTTTTT. This translates into CASSPFGQGGRGTGELFF.

The V and J genes are TRBV4-2 and TRBJ2-1; 12 positions match TRBD2. Germline CDR1 reads LGHNA; CDR2 reads YNFKEQ. The junction had 1 base not matched to a gene; V was cut back by 1 base and J by 0 bases. This CDR3 contains 17 residues. In DNA, the CDR3 is TGTGCCAGCAGCCAAGCTAGCGGGGGGGCCTCCTACAATGAGCAGTTCTTC. Translation gives CASSQASGGASYNEQFF.

The rearrangement joins TRBV19 to TRBJ1-4; D perhaps matches TRBD1 (6 bases). Between the trimmed V and J ends, which lost 6 bases and 0 bases, there was a span of 8 bases. This CDR3 contains 14 residues. The germline V gene encodes CDR1 LNHDA and CDR2 SQIVND (reference sequence). The CDR3 loop is CASRGGATNEKLFF. CDR3 coding DNA: TGTGCCAGTAGAGGGGGGGCAACTAATGAAAAACTGTTTTTT.

The genes are TRBV28 and TRBJ2-7; 7 positions match TRBD1. With V trimmed by 6 bases and J by 2 bases, 7 bases remained unmatched. The CDR3 length is 14 residues. The germline V gene encodes CDR1 MDHEN and CDR2 SYDVKM. CDR3 protein: CASRVDRPPYEQYF. The CDR3 bases are TGTGCCAGCAGGGTGGACAGGCCCCCCTACGAGCAGTACTTC.

There are a few counts of this clone. The rearrangement links TRBV5-1 to TRBJ2-5; 9 bases map to TRBD2. Losses at the gene ends were 4 bases for V and 7 bases for J; bases not matched to a gene: 8. From germline, CDR1 is SGHRS and CDR2 YFSETQ. The CDR3 runs to 14 residues. The CDR3 spells CASSRTSDGRTQYF. CDR3 coding DNA: TGCGCCAGCAGCAGGACTAGCGACGGTAGGACCCAGTACTTC.

The J gene is TRBJ1-5, the V gene TRBV19; D gene uncertain. The CDR3 runs to 13 residues. Trimming removed 5 bases from V and 6 bases from J, with 11 bases in between. Germline V gene data show CDR1 as LNHDA and CDR2 as SQIVND (reference sequence). The CDR3 DNA is TGTGCCAGTAGTGTCGCTGGGCTTCAGCCCCAGCATTTT. Amino acid sequence: CASSVAGLQPQHF.

The chain couples TRBV7-2 to TRBJ1-3; TRBD1 matches at 8 bases. Unmatched junction bases numbered 8, after V lost 4 bases and J lost 6 bases. Germline-derived CDR1 and CDR2 are SGHTA and FQGNSA. The CDR3 runs 15 residues. The CDR3 region has the DNA TGTGCCAGCAGCTCCTTCGACAGGGGAGAAAACACCATATATTTT. It translates to CASSSFDRGENTIYF.

This chain joins TRBV28 and TRBJ1-5, with D maybe TRBD1 (5 bases). V lost 5 bases, J lost 4 bases, and 15 bases lay in between. From germline, CDR1 is MDHEN and CDR2 SYDVKM. CDR3 size: 15 residues. CDR3 in amino acids: CASSPPGGTNQPQHF. CDR3 DNA sequence: TGTGCCAGCAGTCCCCCCGGGGGGACGAATCAGCCCCAGCATTTT. The full variable domain, in which reference TRBV28 and TRBJ1-5 provide the parts outside the CDR3, is DVKVTQSSRYLVKRTGEKVFLECVQDMDHENMFWYRQDPGLGLRLIYFSYDVKMKEKGDIPEGYSVSREKKERFSLILESASTNQTSMYLCASSPPGGTNQPQHFGDGTRLSIL.

The DNA for the CDR3 is TGTGCCAGAAATAACAGCAAAGAGACCCAGTACTTC. This translates into CARNNSKETQYF. The chain uses TRBV5-3 and TRBJ2-5; the D is unclear. TRBV5-3 has ORF status, its function being uncertain. V was clipped by 6 bases and J by 3 bases, with 9 bases between them. The CDR3 runs to 12 residues.

The gene calls are TRBV25-1 and TRBJ1-2; 7 nucleotides line up with TRBD1. CDR1 is MGHDK, CDR2 SYGVNS, per germline. V dropped 5 bases and J dropped 7; count of bases not matched to a gene: 4. The CDR3 runs to 12 residues. The CDR3 nucleotides read TGTGCCAGCAGTAGACAGGGCCTTGGCTACACCTTC. This sequence encodes CASSRQGLGYTF.

Note on this clone: This specimen includes other DNA sequences encoding the same CDR3. The chain couples TRBV9 to TRBJ2-5; the match to TRBD2 covers 7 bases. With V trimmed by 4 bases and J by 5 bases, 11 bases remained unmatched. Germline V gene sequence: CDR1 SGDLS, CDR2 YYNGEE. This CDR3 region has 15 residues. The CDR3 sequence is CASSPHLGGWETQYF. CDR3 DNA sequence: TGTGCCAGCAGCCCGCACTTGGGGGGGTGGGAGACCCAGTACTTC.

The chain has TRBV12-5 and TRBJ2-7, with D unresolved. The germline V gene encodes CDR1 LGHNT and CDR2 FRNRAP. The CDR3 length is 11 residues. Trimming stripped 7 bases from V and 4 bases from J, with 8 bases between. CDR3 DNA sequence: TGTGCTAGTGCCACATGGTACGAGCAGTACTTC. Its protein is CASATWYEQYF. The full variable domain, in which reference TRBV12-5 and TRBJ2-7 provide the parts outside the CDR3, is DARVTQTPRHKVTEMGQEVTMRCQPILGHNTVFWYRQTMMQGLELLAYFRNRAPLDDSGMPKDRFSAEMPDATLATLKIQPSEPRDSAVYFCASATWYEQYFGPGTRLTVT.

CDR3 in amino acids: CSVAGDTEAFF. In DNA form, the CDR3 reads TGCAGCGTGGCAGGGGACACTGAAGCTTTCTTT. The chain has TRBV29-1 and TRBJ1-1; a weak D match, TRBD1 (6 bases). Germline V CDR1 and CDR2: SQVTM, ANQGSEA. CDR3 size: 11 residues. V was pared by 6 bases and J by 3 bases, with 8 bases between.

The chain employs TRBV19 and TRBJ2-1, with 7 bases matching TRBD1. Germline values: CDR1 LNHDA, CDR2 SQIVND (reference sequence). Trimming removed 4 bases from V and 6 bases from J; junction bases left unmatched: 6. This CDR3 comprises 14 residues. The CDR3 protein is CASSTGPGGNEQFF. DNA of the CDR3: TGTGCCAGTAGTACCGGCCCAGGGGGCAATGAGCAGTTCTTC.

The chain links TRBV7-7 to TRBJ2-2; TRBD2 aligns across 10 bases. Per germline, CDR1 SSHAT and CDR2 FNYEAQ (reference sequence). The CDR3 has 18 amino acids. CDR3: CASATTLLAGGGTGELFF. The CDR3 coding sequence is TGTGCTAGCGCCACCACCCTCTTAGCGGGGGGCGGCACCGGGGAGCTGTTTTTT. Complete variable domain (other parts from reference TRBV7-7 and TRBJ2-2): GAGVSQSPRYKVTKRGQDVTLRCDPISSHATLYWYQQALGQGPEFLTYFNYEAQPDKSGLPSDRFSAERPEGSISTLTIQRTEQRDSAMYRCASATTLLAGGGTGELFFGEGSRLTVL.